The 10 T cell receptor beta chains below were found in one sample sequenced in a study of blood T cell repertoires in COVID-19. TCRdb keeps only in-frame clones here, not all; method: immunoSEQ multiplex PCR. The profile covers around 140,000 clones, with about 80% appearing a single time and under 4.5% taken by the ten largest. Sequenced material: peripheral blood. The receptors were gathered from a woman aged 60-75 years with acute or convalescent COVID-19.

V gene TRBV2 combines with J gene TRBJ2-2, with TRBD2 matching over 9 bases. Trimming took 4 bases from V and 6 from J; bases not matched to a gene: 6. Germline V CDR1 and CDR2: SNHLY, FYNNEI. This CDR3 is 15 amino acids long. The DNA of the CDR3 is TGTGCCAGCAGTGGTCATAGCGGGAGTCCCGGGGAGCTGTTTTTT. Amino acid sequence: CASSGHSGSPGELFF.

V is TRBV28 and J is TRBJ1-2; D is uncertain. V was shortened by 5 bases and J by 4 bases, with 14 bases between the two germline ends. This CDR3 spans 14 amino acids. Germline CDR1 reads MDHEN; CDR2 reads SYDVKM. This CDR3 is CASSPSHRGYGYTF. CDR3 nucleotide sequence: TGTGCCAGCAGTCCGAGTCACCGGGGCTATGGCTACACCTTC.

This chain links TRBV28 with TRBJ2-7, with 8 nucleotides matching TRBD2. The CDR3 sequence is 14 residues long. The ends lost 8 bases at V and 7 bases at J; junction bases unmatched: 13. Per germline, CDR1 MDHEN and CDR2 SYDVKM. CDR3 protein: CASRPGRAQNEQYF. The CDR3 nucleotides are TGTGCCAGCCGGCCCGGGAGGGCCCAAAATGAGCAGTACTTC.

This rearrangement joins TRBV7-2 to TRBJ1-4; 11 bases line up with TRBD1. Per the germline V gene, CDR1 is SGHTA and CDR2 is FQGNSA. The CDR3 is made up of 16 amino acids. J lost 10 bases, V lost 4 bases, and 11 bases had no gene match. The CDR3 DNA reads as TGTGCCAGCAGCTCCGGGACCGGGACAGGGGGGGGAAAACTGTTTTTT. It translates to CASSSGTGTGGGKLFF.

The chain couples TRBV29-1 to TRBJ2-1; TRBD2 matches at 8 bases. The V gene end was trimmed by 7 bases and the J gene end by 9 bases; junction bases not matched to a gene: 2. The germline V gene has CDR1 SQVTM and CDR2 ANQGSEA. This CDR3 contains 10 residues. CDR3 in DNA: TGCAGCGCCGGGGGGGCTGAGCAGTTCTTC. Amino acids: CSAGGAEQFF.

V and J are TRBV7-2 and TRBJ1-4, with 11 positions matching TRBD1. Trimming removed 5 bases from V and 8 bases from J; junction bases left unmatched: 7. Germline V gene lookup returns CDR1 SGHTA and CDR2 FQGNSA. This CDR3 has 15 residues. The CDR3 protein is CASSPRDRGREKLFF. The CDR3 coding sequence is TGTGCCAGCAGCCCCCGGGACAGGGGGAGGGAAAAACTGTTTTTT.

This clone was counted once. The genes are TRBV18 and TRBJ1-1; TRBD1 aligns across 10 bases. The ends lost 6 bases at V and 1 base at J; junction bases unmatched: 8. Per the germline V gene, CDR1 is KGHSH and CDR2 is LQKENI. The length of the CDR3 is 16 residues. The CDR3 DNA reads TGTGCCAGCTCCCTAGACAGGGGGCTAACGAACACTGAAGCTTTCTTT. Translation gives CASSLDRGLTNTEAFF.

J is TRBJ2-7 and V is TRBV27; maybe TRBD1 (6 bases). V dropped 6 bases and J dropped 2 bases, with 11 bases sitting between them. CDR3 size: 13 residues. Germline lookup yields CDR1 MNHEY and CDR2 SMNVEV (reference sequence). CDR3 coding DNA: TGTGCCAGCAGGGCTACAGGGACCTACGAGCAGTACTTC. Encoded protein: CASRATGTYEQYF.

The chain recombines TRBV7-8 with TRBJ2-5; 7 bases agree with TRBD2. Trimming at V came to 2 bases and at J to 5 bases, leaving 8 bases not matched to a gene. Germline V lookup: CDR1 SGHVS, CDR2 FQNEAQ. This CDR3 region has 15 residues. The CDR3 here is CASSLRSLAVETQYF. The CDR3 DNA is TGTGCCAGCAGCTTAAGAAGTCTAGCGGTTGAGACCCAGTACTTC.

This clone was seen only once. The V gene is TRBV15, the J gene TRBJ2-7, with 7 nucleotides matching TRBD1. The V gene end was trimmed by 0 bases and the J gene end by 4 bases; junction bases not matched to a gene: 6. The CDR3 runs 15 residues. Germline V CDR1 and CDR2: LNHNV, YYDKDF (reference sequence). The DNA of the CDR3 is TGTGCCACCAGCAGAGATAGGACAGGCAGTTACGAGCAGTACTTC. Encoded protein: CATSRDRTGSYEQYF.